One and the same sample provided the 18 T cell receptor beta chains below, sequenced in a study of shared clonotypes between healthy human individuals. Profiled with immunoSEQ multiplex PCR; TCRdb holds only in-frame clones, not every one. The sample yields about 2.4 million clones, 93% seen once. Sequences were obtained from naive CD4+ T cells from PBMCs. The subset was: CD45RA+ positively selected. The origin of the receptors is a man younger than 30 in good health. Some clones in this sample may be carry-over from other donors' samples.

The chain is built from TRBV18 and TRBJ2-1; D is unclear. This CDR3 spans 14 amino acids. V was shortened by 3 bases and J by 7 bases, with 13 bases between the two germline ends. CDR1 and CDR2 (germline): KGHSH, LQKENI. The CDR3, as DNA: TGTGCCAGCTCACCCCATGGTGGGTTGAATGAGCAGTTCTTC. Translated: CASSPHGGLNEQFF.

The chain recombines TRBV11-2 with TRBJ2-4, with 16 bases lining up with TRBD2. CDR1 and CDR2 (germline): SGHAT, FQNNGV. The CDR3 spans 18 residues. V lost 5 bases, J lost 3 bases, and 7 bases stayed unmatched. The CDR3 loop is CASSPGLAGGSVKNIQYF. The DNA of the CDR3 is TGTGCCAGCAGCCCGGGACTAGCGGGAGGGTCAGTCAAAAACATTCAGTACTTC.

This chain uses TRBV28 with TRBJ2-2; 13 bases align to TRBD2. The germline gives CDR1 MDHEN, CDR2 SYDVKM. V shed 7 bases, J shed 5 bases, and the junction held 4 bases outside the gene matches. The CDR3 extends over 15 amino acids. CDR3 region: CASKPGLAGTGELFF. The DNA of the CDR3 is TGTGCCAGCAAACCGGGACTAGCGGGAACCGGGGAGCTGTTTTTT.

This clone was detected a few times. The J gene is TRBJ1-1, the V gene TRBV4-3; 10 nucleotides align to TRBD1. Germline CDR1 reads LGHNA; CDR2 reads YSLEER. The CDR3 contains 14 residues. V was clipped by 6 bases and J by 5 bases; unmatched bases: 6. The chain's CDR3 is CASSWTGGGTEAFF. CDR3 nucleotide sequence: TGCGCCAGCAGTTGGACAGGGGGAGGGACTGAAGCTTTCTTT.

The rearrangement links TRBV5-1 to TRBJ2-5, with unresolved D. The V gene's germline CDR1 is SGHRS and CDR2 YFSETQ. Trimming left V 4 bases short and J 2 bases short, with 12 bases between. The CDR3 loop spans 14 amino acids. CDR3 amino acids: CASSDLGQQETQYF. DNA for the CDR3: TGCGCCAGCAGCGACCTTGGGCAGCAAGAGACCCAGTACTTC.

V is TRBV6-1 and J is TRBJ1-2; no firm D call. The germline V gene encodes CDR1 MNHNS and CDR2 SASEGT. The length of the CDR3 is 13 residues. V was trimmed by 2 bases and J by 0 bases, leaving 4 bases between them. The CDR3 region has the DNA TGTGCCAGCAGTGAAACCCCTAACTATGGCTACACCTTC. Protein product: CASSETPNYGYTF.

V gene TRBV6-1 combines with J gene TRBJ2-3; 10 nucleotides line up with TRBD2. Losses at the gene ends were 3 bases for V and 0 bases for J; bases not matched to a gene: 3. This CDR3 comprises 16 residues. Germline V gene sequence: CDR1 MNHNS, CDR2 SASEGT. Here the CDR3 reads CASSERTSGSTDTQYF. The CDR3 coding sequence is TGTGCCAGCAGTGAGAGGACTAGCGGCAGCACAGATACGCAGTATTTT.

Concerning this clone itself: This specimen includes other DNA sequences encoding the same CDR3. The chain recombines TRBV9 with TRBJ2-3; D call uncertain. Germline V lookup: CDR1 SGDLS, CDR2 YYNGEE. The CDR3 runs 14 residues. V was trimmed by 0 bases and J by 2 bases, leaving 7 bases between them. This CDR3 is CASSVDWNTDTQYF. In nucleotides, the CDR3 is TGTGCCAGCAGCGTAGATTGGAACACAGATACGCAGTATTTT.

The genes are TRBV7-9 and TRBJ1-2; D might be TRBD1 (6 bases). The ends were cut back, 5 bases at V and 7 bases at J, with 14 bases in the middle. The germline CDR1 and CDR2 sequences are SEHNR and FQNEAQ (reference sequence). This CDR3 is 13 amino acids long. CDR3 residues: CASSPAGAGGYTF. The CDR3 DNA follows: TGTGCCAGCAGCCCCGCAGGGGCGGGTGGCTACACCTTC.

The V call is TRBV7-2, the J call TRBJ2-5, with 14 bases identical to TRBD2. With 2 bases clipped from V and 5 bases from J, the junction kept 7 bases outside the gene matches. CDR1 SGHTA and CDR2 FQGNSA come from the germline V gene. This CDR3 has 17 amino acids. CDR3 coding DNA: TGTGCCAGCAGCTTACGAGGGACTAGCGGGAGTTGGGAGACCCAGTACTTC. Translation: CASSLRGTSGSWETQYF.

This chain uses TRBV7-2 with TRBJ2-1; tentatively, D is TRBD2 (6 bases). The CDR3 is made up of 13 amino acids. Germline CDR1 and CDR2: SGHTA and FQGNSA. The V gene lost 5 bases and the J gene lost 9 bases, with 14 bases spanning the gap. CDR3 nucleotides: TGTGCCAGCAGCCACGATGGGGGGAGTGAGCAGTTCTTC. Protein sequence: CASSHDGGSEQFF.

The CDR3 DNA is TGTGCCAGCAAAGGCCCGCAATCAGCTAACGAGCAGTACTTC. Translating it yields CASKGPQSANEQYF. This chain joins TRBV6-6 and TRBJ2-7; D unresolved. Trimming shortened V by 7 bases and J by 5 bases, and 18 bases separated the two germline ends. The CDR3 extends over 14 amino acids. Germline loops: CDR1 MNHNY, CDR2 SVGAGI (reference sequence).

V and J are TRBV6-1 and TRBJ2-5; the D call may be TRBD1 or TRBD2 (5 bases each). The CDR3 is 13 amino acids. V was cut by 7 bases and J by 3 bases, with 12 bases left in between. Germline CDR1 is MNHNS and CDR2 is SASEGT. The DNA for the CDR3 is TGTGCCAGCAAAGTCGGGACGGAAGAGACCCAGTACTTC. As protein: CASKVGTEETQYF.

This clone was seen a handful of times. Other nucleotide sequences in the sample specify the same CDR3. J is TRBJ2-7 and V is TRBV6-1, with 7 bases identical to TRBD1. CDR3 length: 14 residues. V dropped 1 base and J dropped 3; count of bases not matched to a gene: 3. Germline V gives CDR1 MNHNS, CDR2 SASEGT. CDR3 sequence: CASSEVDRYYEQYF. As DNA, the CDR3 is TGTGCCAGCAGTGAAGTGGACAGGTACTACGAGCAGTACTTC.

The chain links TRBV18 to TRBJ1-5; D not certain. Germline V gene data show CDR1 as KGHSH and CDR2 as LQKENI. There are 15 residues in the CDR3. Trimming removed 3 bases from V and 4 bases from J, with 13 bases in between. CDR3 sequence reads: CASSPQGRSNQPQHF. CDR3 sequence (DNA): TGTGCCAGCTCACCTCAAGGGCGGTCTAATCAGCCCCAGCATTTT.

The chain uses TRBV6-1 and TRBJ1-2; 8 bases agree with TRBD1. The CDR3 extends over 15 amino acids. In germline, CDR1 is MNHNS, CDR2 SASEGT. V trimming: 2 bases; J trimming: 3 bases; junction bases outside the gene matches: 5. For the CDR3, the DNA is TGTGCCAGCAGTGAATCTGGACAGGGTCACTATGGCTACACCTTC. The encoded protein is CASSESGQGHYGYTF.

V gene TRBV9 combines with J gene TRBJ1-3; TRBD1 is a possible D gene (6 bases). Looked up from germline, CDR1 is SGDLS and CDR2 is YYNGEE. The CDR3 extends over 15 amino acids. With 3 bases removed from V and 4 bases from J, the gap between germline ends came to 14 bases. The CDR3 spells CASSAAQGSGNTIYF. CDR3 sequence (DNA): TGTGCCAGCAGCGCCGCACAGGGTTCCGGAAACACCATATATTTT. Based on the CDR3 plus reference TRBV9 and TRBJ1-3, the full variable domain is DSGVTQTPKHLITATGQRVTLRCSPRSGDLSVYWYQQSLDQGLQFLIQYYNGEERAKGNILERFSAQQFPDLHSELNLSSLELGDSALYFCASSAAQGSGNTIYFGEGSWLTVV.

This clone occurred once. The identical CDR3 is also encoded by other nucleotide sequences in the sample. V gene TRBV5-1 combines with J gene TRBJ2-7, with D possibly being TRBD2 (6 bases). The CDR3 extends over 13 amino acids. Per the germline V gene, CDR1 is SGHRS and CDR2 is YFSETQ. Between the trimmed V and J ends, which lost 2 bases and 0 bases, there was a span of 6 bases. The CDR3 reads CASSLAGSYEQYF. The CDR3 bases are TGCGCCAGCAGCTTAGCGGGCTCCTACGAGCAGTACTTC.